Listed below are T cell receptor beta chains from one sample, sequenced in a study of naive and memory T cell subsets. MiXCR, run by TCRdb on the UMI-ligation and nested PCR reads, gives a single entry per CDR3 protein. The sample has over 80,000 distinct CDR3 sequences, about 11% seen once; the top ten hold more than 0.11%. Sequenced sample: naive CD4+ T cells from blood. These receptors all come from a human donor in good health. The CDR3 runs from the conserved cysteine through the conserved F or W. The order of the fields is J gene, clone size, D gene, V gene, CDR3 protein, CDR3 DNA. A D gene is named only where the DNA matches it firmly. Some rows mark clone size as missing; the rest say once, few, many or name a class of expanded clone.

>TRBJ1-4|NA|NA|TRBV20-1
CSAMVRDEKLFF
TGCAGTGCTATGGTCCGGGATGAAAAACTGTTTTTT
>TRBJ2-7|few|TRBD1|TRBV25-1
CASSEYRGHSYEQYF
TGTGCCAGCAGTGAGTACAGGGGGCACTCCTACGAGCAGTACTTC
>TRBJ2-1|few|NA|TRBV7-9
CASSLIGGVGTEQFF
TGTGCCAGCAGCTTAATTGGCGGGGTCGGGACTGAGCAGTTCTTC
>TRBJ2-3|NA|NA|TRBV6-1
CASKSPMFTDTQYF
TGTGCCAGCAAAAGCCCCATGTTCACAGATACGCAGTATTTT
>TRBJ2-2|NA|NA|TRBV7-9
CASSFSSNTGELFF
TGTGCCAGCAGCTTCTCCTCGAACACCGGGGAGCTGTTTTTT
>TRBJ2-7|few|NA|TRBV12-3/TRBV12-4
CASSFTGTHEQYF
TGTGCCAGCAGTTTCACCGGGACACACGAGCAGTACTTC
>TRBJ2-5|many|NA|TRBV7-2
CASSLGRGETQYF
TGTGCCAGCAGCTTAGGAAGGGGAGAGACCCAGTACTTC
>TRBJ1-1|few|NA|TRBV10-3
CAISEHFTEAFF
TGTGCCATCAGTGAGCACTTCACTGAAGCTTTCTTT
>TRBJ2-3|NA|TRBD1|TRBV2
CASTFRGLGDTQYF
TGTGCCAGCACATTCAGGGGGCTTGGAGATACGCAGTATTTT
>TRBJ2-3|few|TRBD2|TRBV4-2
CVSRTSGGITDTQYF
TGTGTCAGCCGAACTAGCGGGGGAATCACAGATACGCAGTATTTT
>TRBJ1-4|many|NA|TRBV12-3/TRBV12-4
CASSLFPNEKLFF
TGTGCCAGCAGTTTGTTTCCTAATGAAAAACTGTTTTTT
>TRBJ1-4|many|TRBD1|TRBV20-1
CSARERMTGRNEKLFF
TGCAGTGCTAGAGAAAGAATGACAGGGAGAAATGAAAAACTGTTTTTT
>TRBJ2-3|NA|NA|TRBV20-1
CSRGGLGDTQYF
TGCAGTCGGGGCGGGCTGGGAGATACGCAGTATTTT
>TRBJ2-7|NA|TRBD2|TRBV14
CASSLGLGESYEQYF
TGTGCCAGCAGCCTCGGACTAGGAGAATCCTACGAGCAGTACTTC
>TRBJ2-7|NA|TRBD1|TRBV6-1
CASNRDRNTYEQYF
TGTGCCAGCAACCGGGACAGGAATACCTACGAGCAGTACTTC
>TRBJ1-3|few|NA|TRBV3-1
CASSQVEGNTIYF
TGTGCCAGCAGCCAAGTCGAGGGAAACACCATATATTTT
>TRBJ1-1|NA|NA|TRBV5-1
CASSLAVQTPTEAFF
TGCGCCAGCAGCTTGGCCGTCCAGACTCCTACTGAAGCTTTCTTT
>TRBJ2-7|NA|NA|TRBV6-1
CASSELERRNWYF
TGTGCCAGCAGTGAACTCGAGAGACGGAACTGGTACTTC
>TRBJ1-5|NA|NA|TRBV18
CASSPSRDQPQHF
TGTGCCAGCTCACCATCGCGGGATCAGCCCCAGCATTTT
>TRBJ2-3|NA|TRBD2|TRBV5-1
CASSVLRTSGGSDTQYF
TGCGCCAGCAGCGTTCTTCGGACTAGCGGGGGGTCAGATACGCAGTATTTT
>TRBJ2-3|many|TRBD2|TRBV7-2
CASSSRGAVTDTQYF
TGTGCCAGCAGCTCGCGGGGGGCGGTCACAGATACGCAGTATTTT
>TRBJ1-5|NA|NA|TRBV2
CASMGDSNQPQHF
TGTGCCAGCATGGGGGATAGCAATCAGCCCCAGCATTTT
>TRBJ2-6|NA|NA|TRBV7-2
CASSFFVGQSGANVLTF
TGTGCCAGCAGCTTTTTCGTCGGGCAATCTGGGGCCAACGTCCTGACTTTC
>TRBJ2-7|NA|NA|TRBV6-2/TRBV6-3
CASSQSQGGIYEQYF
TGTGCCAGCAGCCAATCCCAGGGGGGCATCTACGAGCAGTACTTC
>TRBJ1-5|few|NA|TRBV12-3/TRBV12-4
CASSSRGPQHF
TGTGCCAGCAGTTCCAGGGGTCCCCAGCATTTT
>TRBJ1-3|many|NA|TRBV28
CASIQGLGQAAGNTIYF
TGTGCCAGCATACAGGGCTTAGGCCAGGCGGCTGGAAACACCATATATTTT
>TRBJ2-1|NA|TRBD2|TRBV18
CASSRSGSLYNEQFF
TGTGCCAGCTCACGAAGCGGGAGCCTTTACAATGAGCAGTTCTTC
>TRBJ1-4|few|TRBD1|TRBV20-1
CSAVPGQGLEKLFF
TGCAGTGCTGTACCGGGACAGGGGTTAGAAAAACTGTTTTTT
>TRBJ2-1|many|NA|TRBV11-2
CASSPGLSHEQFF
TGTGCCAGCAGCCCGGGACTGTCCCATGAGCAGTTCTTC
>TRBJ2-3|NA|NA|TRBV7-2
CASSWKFTDTQYF
TGTGCCAGCAGCTGGAAATTCACAGATACGCAGTATTTT
>TRBJ1-6|NA|NA|TRBV4-2
CASSRNRQANSPLHF
TGTGCCAGCAGCCGGAACCGGCAGGCCAATTCACCCCTCCACTTT
>TRBJ1-2|few|TRBD1|TRBV29-1
CSGSDRDKNGYTF
TGCAGCGGATCGGACAGGGATAAAAATGGCTACACCTTC
>TRBJ1-5|NA|NA|TRBV7-9
CAEQKKGVHSTFSNQPQHF
TGTGCCGAACAAAAAAAGGGGGTGCATTCGACATTTAGCAATCAGCCCCAGCATTTT
>TRBJ2-7|NA|NA|TRBV20-1
CSARRAGDEQYF
TGCAGTGCTAGACGGGCAGGGGACGAGCAGTACTTC
>TRBJ2-3|few|NA|TRBV12-3/TRBV12-4
CASSLRGVSTDTQYF
TGTGCCAGCAGTTTGAGGGGGGTCAGCACAGATACGCAGTATTTT
>TRBJ2-1|few|NA|TRBV7-2
CASSLPATHNEQFF
TGTGCCAGCAGCTTACCGGCTACCCACAATGAGCAGTTCTTC
>TRBJ2-1|NA|TRBD2|TRBV6-2/TRBV6-3
CASSGLSGGPYNEQFF
TGTGCCAGCAGTGGCCTTAGCGGGGGGCCCTACAATGAGCAGTTCTTC
>TRBJ2-3|few|NA|TRBV20-1
CSASGSLASTDTQYF
TGCAGTGCTAGTGGGTCTCTCGCTAGCACAGATACGCAGTATTTT
>TRBJ2-3|few|NA|TRBV7-3
CASSVTGWKDTQYF
TGTGCCAGCAGCGTTACGGGATGGAAAGATACGCAGTATTTT
>TRBJ1-5|many|NA|TRBV5-4
CASSLTGSNQPQHF
TGTGCCAGCAGCTTGACAGGGAGCAATCAGCCCCAGCATTTT
>TRBJ2-3|many|TRBD2|TRBV5-1
CASSPQGLGGTDTQYF
TGCGCCAGCAGCCCACAGGGACTAGGCGGCACAGATACGCAGTATTTT
>TRBJ1-1|NA|TRBD1|TRBV7-8
CASSPQLVRQGIFEDGFTEAFF
TGTGCCAGCAGCCCCCAACTTGTGAGACAGGGCATATTCGAAGATGGTTTCACTGAAGCTTTCTTT
>TRBJ1-1|NA|TRBD1|TRBV30
CAWTHLGQMNTEAFF
TGTGCCTGGACCCATTTGGGACAGATGAACACTGAAGCTTTCTTT
>TRBJ2-1|many|TRBD2|TRBV7-2
CASSLMPGGINEQFF
TGTGCCAGCAGCTTGATGCCGGGAGGGATCAATGAGCAGTTCTTC
>TRBJ2-7|few|NA|TRBV12-3/TRBV12-4
CASSIQYEQYF
TGTGCCAGCAGCATACAGTACGAGCAGTACTTC
>TRBJ1-4|NA|NA|TRBV7-2
CASSSKPGDGSEKLFF
TGTGCCAGCAGTTCCAAGCCAGGGGATGGGAGTGAAAAACTGTTTTTT
>TRBJ2-6|many|NA|TRBV20-1
CSAMTGANVLTF
TGCAGTGCAATGACTGGGGCCAACGTCCTGACTTTC
>TRBJ2-1|few|NA|TRBV4-2
CASSQLQISRLGPSYNEQFF
TGTGCCAGCAGCCAATTACAGATTTCCAGACTAGGCCCTTCCTACAATGAGCAGTTCTTC
>TRBJ2-5|NA|NA|TRBV27
CASSQRGGGTQYF
TGTGCCAGCAGCCAAAGAGGGGGTGGGACCCAGTACTTC
>TRBJ2-7|NA|NA|TRBV13
CASSPRRGRSSTYEQYF
TGTGCCAGCAGTCCTAGGAGGGGGAGGAGTAGCACCTACGAGCAGTACTTC